The T cell receptor (beta chain) under discussion was sequenced for a study of post-analysis software for immune sequencing data. Study outcomes and limitations: When the samples were clustered directly with F measure, those that had been prepared in the same batch showed strong co-clustering. Roughly five TRBV segments occurring more often in patients than controls included TRBV5-6, TRBV5-1 and TRBV20-1. Normalized Chao1 diversity was significantly lower in multiple sclerosis patients than in controls.

On this clonotype: What it binds is not known.

Unique molecular identifiers featured in each of the TCR beta cDNA libraries. T cells numbering about 0.85 to 11 million yielded about 500,000 cDNA molecules. Each CDR3 protein gets one entry after TCRdb re-called the PCR reads with MiXCR. The data show about 380,000 distinct CDR3 sequences, less than 40% seen once. The CDR3 is made up of 16 amino acids. Per the germline V gene, CDR1 is MDHEN and CDR2 is SYDVKM. Trimming at V came to 4 bases and at J to 8 bases, leaving 14 bases not matched to a gene. Sample: blood. The rearrangement joins TRBV28 to TRBJ2-5, with 9 bases aligning to TRBD1. The sequence was obtained from a girl between 10 and 17 years old with multiple sclerosis. DNA for the CDR3: TGTGCCAGCAGTTCCCAAACAGGGGGCGGGCGGGGAACCCAGTACTTC. This translates into CASSSQTGGGRGTQYF.